What follows is one TCR beta chain and its context. In blood CD8+ and CD4+ T cells, TCR beta underwent sequencing. Negative isolation was used for CD8+ and CD4+ T cells and FACS enrichment for TEMRA cells. V gave up 5 bases and J gave up 7 bases, with 17 bases separating them. Germline V gene sequence: CDR1 GTSNPN, CDR2 SVGIG (reference sequence). The CDR3 covers 13 residues. RNA totalling roughly 0.45 to 1 ug underwent reverse transcription with random hexamers. TCRdb passed the immunoSEQ multiplex PCR reads through MiXCR, listing each CDR3 protein once. The repertoire holds 150,000 to 190,000 distinct CDR3 sequences, with approximately 93% as singletons. This entry comes from a study of CD8 T cells in Susac syndrome.

The gene calls are TRBV30 and TRBJ1-1; unclear D gene. The sample consisted of CD8+ T cells from PBMCs. The TCR comes from a human donor with multiple sclerosis. CDR3 in DNA: TGTGCCTGGGTACCCATTACACGGAGTGAAGCTTTCTTT. Encoded protein: CAWVPITRSEAFF.